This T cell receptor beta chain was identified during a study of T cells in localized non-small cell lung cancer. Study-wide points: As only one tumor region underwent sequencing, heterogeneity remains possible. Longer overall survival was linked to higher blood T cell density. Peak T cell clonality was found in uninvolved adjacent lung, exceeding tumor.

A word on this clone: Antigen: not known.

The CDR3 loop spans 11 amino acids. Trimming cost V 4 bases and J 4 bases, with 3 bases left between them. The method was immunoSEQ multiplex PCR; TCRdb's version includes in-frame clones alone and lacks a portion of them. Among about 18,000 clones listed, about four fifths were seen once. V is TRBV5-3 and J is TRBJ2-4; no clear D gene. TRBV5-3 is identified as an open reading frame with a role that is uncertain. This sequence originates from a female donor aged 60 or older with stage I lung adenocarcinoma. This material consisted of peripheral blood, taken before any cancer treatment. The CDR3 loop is CARSPKNIQYF. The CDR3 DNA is TGTGCCAGAAGCCCGAAAAACATTCAGTACTTC.